This TCR beta chain was identified during a study of T cells in Graves' hyperthyroidism and ophthalmopathy. Looking at the study overall: Sampling of peripheral blood happened at initial diagnosis, prior to any treatment.

CDR3 length equals 15 residues. Trimming stripped 1 base from V and 4 bases from J, with 14 bases between. Germline V gives CDR1 SEHNR, CDR2 FQNEAQ (reference sequence). RNA transcripts were the template for amplifying TCR beta CDR3 regions. The study used the HTBI primer set for a first-round RT-PCR of the TCR CDR3. TCRdb fed the multiplex PCR reads into MiXCR, producing one record per CDR3 protein. The table has under 500,000 distinct CDR3 sequences, 11% to 15% seen once. Lactation, pregnancy, other autoimmune disease or uncontrolled infection excluded patients. For the diagnoses, clinical symptoms, serum thyroxine and TRAb, thyroid ultrasound and orbital computed tomography were used.

This TCR was recovered from a man aged 45 to 65 with Graves' ophthalmopathy. The sample taken for sequencing was blood. The chain has TRBV7-9 and TRBJ2-7, with D maybe TRBD1 (6 bases). CDR3: CASSLGHRDPYEQYF. As DNA, the CDR3 is TGTGCCAGCAGCTTAGGTCACAGGGATCCTTACGAGCAGTACTTC.